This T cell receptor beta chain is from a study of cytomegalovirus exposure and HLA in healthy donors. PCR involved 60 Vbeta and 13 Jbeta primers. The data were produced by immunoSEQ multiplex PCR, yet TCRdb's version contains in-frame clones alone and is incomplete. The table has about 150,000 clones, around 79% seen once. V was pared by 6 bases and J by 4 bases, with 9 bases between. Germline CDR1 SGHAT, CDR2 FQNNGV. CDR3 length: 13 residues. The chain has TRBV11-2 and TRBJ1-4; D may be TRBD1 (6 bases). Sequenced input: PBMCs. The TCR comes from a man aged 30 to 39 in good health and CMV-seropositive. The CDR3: CASREQGNEKLFF. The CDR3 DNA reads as TGTGCCAGCAGGGAACAGGGTAATGAAAAACTGTTTTTT.